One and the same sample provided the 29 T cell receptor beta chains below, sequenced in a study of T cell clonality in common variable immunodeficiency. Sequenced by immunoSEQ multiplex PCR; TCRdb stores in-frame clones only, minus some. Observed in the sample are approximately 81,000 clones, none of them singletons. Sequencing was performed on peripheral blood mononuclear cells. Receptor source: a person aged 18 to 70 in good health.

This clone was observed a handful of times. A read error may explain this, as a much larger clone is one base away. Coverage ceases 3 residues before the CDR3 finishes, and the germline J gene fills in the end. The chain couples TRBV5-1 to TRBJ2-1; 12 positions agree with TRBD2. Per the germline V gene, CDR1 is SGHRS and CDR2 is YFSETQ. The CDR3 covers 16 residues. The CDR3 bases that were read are TGCGCCAGCAGCTGGGGACTAGCGGGCTCCTACGATGAG. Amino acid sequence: CASSWGLAGSYDE. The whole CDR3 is CASSWGLAGSYDEQFF.

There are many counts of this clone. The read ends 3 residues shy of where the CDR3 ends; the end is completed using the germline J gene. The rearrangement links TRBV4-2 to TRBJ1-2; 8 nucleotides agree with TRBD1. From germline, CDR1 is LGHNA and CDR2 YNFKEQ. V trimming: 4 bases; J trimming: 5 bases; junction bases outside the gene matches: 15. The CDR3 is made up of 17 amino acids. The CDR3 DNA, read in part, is TGTGCCAGCAGCCCCGAGCCCAGGACAGGGACACTTTATGGC. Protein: CASSPEPRTGTLYG. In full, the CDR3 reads CASSPEPRTGTLYGYTF.

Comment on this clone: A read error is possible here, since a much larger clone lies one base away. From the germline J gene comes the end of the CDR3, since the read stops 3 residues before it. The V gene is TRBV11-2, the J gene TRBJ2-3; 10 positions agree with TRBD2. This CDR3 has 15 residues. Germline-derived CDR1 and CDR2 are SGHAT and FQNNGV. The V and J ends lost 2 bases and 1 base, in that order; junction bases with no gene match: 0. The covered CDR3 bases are TGTGCCAGCAGCTTACTAGCGGGAGGCACAGATACG. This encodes CASSLLAGGTDT. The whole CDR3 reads CASSLLAGGTDTQYF.

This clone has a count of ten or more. This CDR3 reads CASSGQLLRNGYTF. The part of the CDR3 DNA that was read is TGTGCCAGCAGTGGACAGCTGCTAAGGAATGGC. J is TRBJ1-2 and V is TRBV6-1, with a weak D call TRBD1 (5 bases). The read ends 3 residues before the CDR3 terminus; that terminus is restored from the germline J gene. The CDR3 contains 14 residues. The germline V and J ends were trimmed by 4 bases and 6 bases, with 15 bases remaining between them. Germline V gene data show CDR1 as MNHNS and CDR2 as SASEGT.

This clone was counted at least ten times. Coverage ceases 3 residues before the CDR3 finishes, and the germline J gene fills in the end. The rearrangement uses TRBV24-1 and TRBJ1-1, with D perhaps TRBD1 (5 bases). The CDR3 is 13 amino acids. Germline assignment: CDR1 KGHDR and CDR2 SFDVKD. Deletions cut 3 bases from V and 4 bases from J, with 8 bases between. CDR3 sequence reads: CATSDRGGTEAFF. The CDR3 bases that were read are TGTGCCACCAGTGATCGGGGGGGCACTGAA.

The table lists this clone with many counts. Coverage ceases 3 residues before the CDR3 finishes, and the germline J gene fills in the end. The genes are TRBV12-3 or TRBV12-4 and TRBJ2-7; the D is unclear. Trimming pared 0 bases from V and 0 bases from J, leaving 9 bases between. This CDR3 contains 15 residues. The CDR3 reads CASSLAMQISYEQYF. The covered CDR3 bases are TGTGCCAGCAGTTTAGCGATGCAGATCTCCTACGAG.

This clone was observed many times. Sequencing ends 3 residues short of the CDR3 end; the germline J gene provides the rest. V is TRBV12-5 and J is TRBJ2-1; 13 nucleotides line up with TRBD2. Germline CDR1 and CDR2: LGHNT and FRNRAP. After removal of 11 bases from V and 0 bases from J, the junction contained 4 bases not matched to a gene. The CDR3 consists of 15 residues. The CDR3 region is CASGLAGVSYNEQFF. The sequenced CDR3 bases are TGTGCTTCAGGACTAGCGGGGGTCTCCTACAATGAG.

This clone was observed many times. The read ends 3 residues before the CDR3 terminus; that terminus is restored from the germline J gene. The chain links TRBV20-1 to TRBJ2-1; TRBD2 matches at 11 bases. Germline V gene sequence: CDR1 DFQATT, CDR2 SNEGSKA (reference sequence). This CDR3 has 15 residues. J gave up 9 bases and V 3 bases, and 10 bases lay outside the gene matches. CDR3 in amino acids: CSARHLAGGVAEQFF. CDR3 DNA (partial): TGCAGTGCTAGGCATCTAGCGGGAGGAGTGGCTGAG.

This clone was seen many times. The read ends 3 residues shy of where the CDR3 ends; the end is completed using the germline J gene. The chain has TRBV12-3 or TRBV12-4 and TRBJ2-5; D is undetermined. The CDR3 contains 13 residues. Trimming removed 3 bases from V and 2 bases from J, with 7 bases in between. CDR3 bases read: TGTGCCAGCAGTTTGGCGGCACAAGAGACC. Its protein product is CASSLAAQET. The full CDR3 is CASSLAAQETQYF.

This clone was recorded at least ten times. This CDR3 is CASRMGQADTQYF. The CDR3 bases that were read are TGTGCCAGTAGAATGGGACAGGCAGATACG. The chain uses TRBV19 and TRBJ2-3; 8 bases map to TRBD1. With the read ending 3 residues before the CDR3 end, the germline J gene is used to fill in that end. Germline loops: CDR1 LNHDA, CDR2 SQIVND (reference sequence). J gave up 4 bases and V 6 bases, and 3 bases lay outside the gene matches. This CDR3 has 13 residues.

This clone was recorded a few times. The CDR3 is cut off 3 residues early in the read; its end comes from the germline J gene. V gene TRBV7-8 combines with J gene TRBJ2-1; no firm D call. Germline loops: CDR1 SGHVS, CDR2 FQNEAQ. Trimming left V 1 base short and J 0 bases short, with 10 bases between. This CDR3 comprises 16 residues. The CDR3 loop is CASSLVRLPSYNEQFF. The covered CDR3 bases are TGTGCCAGCAGCTTAGTCCGACTCCCCTCCTACAATGAG.

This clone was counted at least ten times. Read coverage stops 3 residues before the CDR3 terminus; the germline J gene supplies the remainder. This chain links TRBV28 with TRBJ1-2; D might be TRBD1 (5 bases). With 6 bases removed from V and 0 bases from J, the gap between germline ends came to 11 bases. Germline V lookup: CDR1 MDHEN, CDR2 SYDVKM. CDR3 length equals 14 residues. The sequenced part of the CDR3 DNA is TGTGCCAGCAGCCCTGAAGGGGCTAACTATGGC. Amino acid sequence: CASSPEGANYG. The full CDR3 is CASSPEGANYGYTF.

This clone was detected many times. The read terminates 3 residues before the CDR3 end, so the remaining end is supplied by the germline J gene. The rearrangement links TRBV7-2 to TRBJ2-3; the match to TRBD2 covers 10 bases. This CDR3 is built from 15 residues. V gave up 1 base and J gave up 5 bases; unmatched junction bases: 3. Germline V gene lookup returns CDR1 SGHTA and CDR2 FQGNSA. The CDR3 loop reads CASSLGLAGKDTQYF. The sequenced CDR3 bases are TGTGCCAGCAGCTTAGGACTAGCGGGTAAAGATACG.

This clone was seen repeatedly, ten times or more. This CDR3 reads CASSIDSYSNQPQHF. The CDR3 bases that were read are TGTGCCAGTAGTATCGACAGTTATAGCAATCAGCCC. This chain joins TRBV19 and TRBJ1-5, with D possibly TRBD1 on 5 matching bases. The read terminates 3 residues before the CDR3 end, so the remaining end is supplied by the germline J gene. There are 15 residues in the CDR3. The V end lost 3 bases, the J end lost 0 bases, and 9 bases lay between the germline ends. Germline V gene data show CDR1 as LNHDA and CDR2 as SQIVND (reference sequence).

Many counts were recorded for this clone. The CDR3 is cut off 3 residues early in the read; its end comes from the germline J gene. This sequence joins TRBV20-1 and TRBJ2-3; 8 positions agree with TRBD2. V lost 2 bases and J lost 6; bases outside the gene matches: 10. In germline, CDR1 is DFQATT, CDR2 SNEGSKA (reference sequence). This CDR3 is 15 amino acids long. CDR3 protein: CSARYTEVAGDTQYF. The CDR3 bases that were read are TGCAGTGCTAGATACACAGAGGTAGCGGGGGATACG.

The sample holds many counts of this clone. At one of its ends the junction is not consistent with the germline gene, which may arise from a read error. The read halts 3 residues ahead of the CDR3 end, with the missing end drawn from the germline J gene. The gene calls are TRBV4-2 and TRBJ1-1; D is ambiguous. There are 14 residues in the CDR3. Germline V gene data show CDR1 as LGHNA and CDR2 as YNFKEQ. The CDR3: CASSQEAENTEAFF. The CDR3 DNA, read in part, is TGCGCCAGCAGCCAAGAGGCAGAGAACACTGAA.

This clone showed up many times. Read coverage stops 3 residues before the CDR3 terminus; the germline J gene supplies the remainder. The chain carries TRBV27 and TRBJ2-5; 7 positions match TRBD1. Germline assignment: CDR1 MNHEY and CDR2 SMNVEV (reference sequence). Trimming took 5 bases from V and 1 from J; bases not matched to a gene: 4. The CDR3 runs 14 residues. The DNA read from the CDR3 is TGTGCCAGCAGTCGGGACAGCTTCCAAGAGACC. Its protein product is CASSRDSFQET. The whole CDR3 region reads CASSRDSFQETQYF.

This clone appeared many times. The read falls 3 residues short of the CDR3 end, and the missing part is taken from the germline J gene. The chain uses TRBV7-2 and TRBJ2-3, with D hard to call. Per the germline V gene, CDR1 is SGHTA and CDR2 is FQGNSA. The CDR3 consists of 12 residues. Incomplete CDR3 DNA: TGTGCCAGCAGCCGACCTCCGGGTCCG. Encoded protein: CASSRPPGP. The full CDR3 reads CASSRPPGPQYF.

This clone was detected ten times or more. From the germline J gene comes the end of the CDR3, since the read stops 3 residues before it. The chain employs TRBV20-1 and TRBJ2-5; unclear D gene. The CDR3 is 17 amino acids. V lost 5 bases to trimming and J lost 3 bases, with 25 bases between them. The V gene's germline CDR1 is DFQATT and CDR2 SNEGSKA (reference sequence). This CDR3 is CSAPPGSLGGFEETQYF. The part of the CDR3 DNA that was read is TGCAGTGCTCCTCCCGGGTCCCTTGGCGGTTTCGAAGAGACC.

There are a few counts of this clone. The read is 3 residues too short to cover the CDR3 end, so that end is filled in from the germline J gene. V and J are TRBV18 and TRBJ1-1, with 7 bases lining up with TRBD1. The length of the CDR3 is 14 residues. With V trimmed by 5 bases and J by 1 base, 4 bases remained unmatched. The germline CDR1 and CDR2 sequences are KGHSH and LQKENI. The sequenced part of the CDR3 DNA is TGTGCCAGCTCAAGGGACAGAAGGAACACTGAA. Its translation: CASSRDRRNTE. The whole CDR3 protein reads CASSRDRRNTEAFF.

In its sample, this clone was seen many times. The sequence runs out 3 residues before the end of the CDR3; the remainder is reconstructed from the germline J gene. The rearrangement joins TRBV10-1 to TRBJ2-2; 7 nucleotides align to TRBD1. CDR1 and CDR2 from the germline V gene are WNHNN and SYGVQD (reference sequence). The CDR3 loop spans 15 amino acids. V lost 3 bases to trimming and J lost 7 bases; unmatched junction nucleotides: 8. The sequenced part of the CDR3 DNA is TGCGCCAGCAGTGACTTTACAGGGGCGGGCGGGGAG. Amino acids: CASSDFTGAGGE. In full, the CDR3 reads CASSDFTGAGGELFF.

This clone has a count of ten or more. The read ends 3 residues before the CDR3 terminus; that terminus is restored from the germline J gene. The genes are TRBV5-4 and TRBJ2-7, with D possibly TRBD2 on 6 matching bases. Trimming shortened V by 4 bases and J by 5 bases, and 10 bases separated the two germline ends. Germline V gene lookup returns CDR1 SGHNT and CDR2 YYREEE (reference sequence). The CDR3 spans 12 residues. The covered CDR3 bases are TGTGCCAGCAGCAGGGACTTTAACGAG. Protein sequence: CASSRDFNE. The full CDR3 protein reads CASSRDFNEQYF.

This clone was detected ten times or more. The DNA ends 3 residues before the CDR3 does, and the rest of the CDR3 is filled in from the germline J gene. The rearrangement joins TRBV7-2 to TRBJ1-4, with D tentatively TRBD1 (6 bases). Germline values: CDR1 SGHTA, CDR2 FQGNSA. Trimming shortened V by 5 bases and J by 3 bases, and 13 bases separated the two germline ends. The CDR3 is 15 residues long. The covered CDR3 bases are TGTGCCAGCAGCACCCAGACAGGACCTAATGAAAAA. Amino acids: CASSTQTGPNEK. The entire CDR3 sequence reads CASSTQTGPNEKLFF.

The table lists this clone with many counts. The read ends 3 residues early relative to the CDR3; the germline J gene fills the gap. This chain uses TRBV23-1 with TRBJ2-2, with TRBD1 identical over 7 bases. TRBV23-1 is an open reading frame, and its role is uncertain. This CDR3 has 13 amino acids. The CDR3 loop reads CASGSANRGELFF. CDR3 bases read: TGCGCCAGCGGCTCCGCAAACAGGGGAGAG.

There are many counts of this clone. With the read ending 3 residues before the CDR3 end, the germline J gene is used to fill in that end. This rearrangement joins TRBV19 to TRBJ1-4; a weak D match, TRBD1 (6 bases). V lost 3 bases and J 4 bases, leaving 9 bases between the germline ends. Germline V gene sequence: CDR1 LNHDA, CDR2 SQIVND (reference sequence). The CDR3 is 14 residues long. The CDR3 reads CASSIGGHNEKLFF. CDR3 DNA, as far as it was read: TGTGCCAGTAGTATCGGGGGGCATAATGAAAAA. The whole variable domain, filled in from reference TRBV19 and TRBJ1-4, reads DGGITQSPKYLFRKEGQNVTLSCEQNLNHDAMYWYRQDPGQGLRLIYYSQIVNDFQKGDIAEGYSVSREKKESFPLTVTSAQKNPTAFYLCASSIGGHNEKLFFGSGTQLSVL.

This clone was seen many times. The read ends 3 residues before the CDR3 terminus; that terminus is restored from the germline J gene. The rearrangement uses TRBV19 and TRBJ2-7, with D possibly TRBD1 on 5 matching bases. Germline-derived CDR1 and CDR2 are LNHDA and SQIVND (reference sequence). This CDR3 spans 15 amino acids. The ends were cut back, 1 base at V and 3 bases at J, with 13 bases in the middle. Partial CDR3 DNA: TGTGCCAGTAGTATAGCCGACAGAGAGAACTACGAG. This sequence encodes CASSIADRENYE. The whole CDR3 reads CASSIADRENYEQYF.

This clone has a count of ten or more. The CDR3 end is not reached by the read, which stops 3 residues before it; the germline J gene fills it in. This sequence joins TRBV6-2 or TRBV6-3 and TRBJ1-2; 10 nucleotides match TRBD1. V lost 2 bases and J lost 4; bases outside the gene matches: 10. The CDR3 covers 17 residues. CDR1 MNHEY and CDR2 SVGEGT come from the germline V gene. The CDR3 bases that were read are TGTGCCAGCAGTTACATCGCCCCGGGACAGGGGATCTATGGC. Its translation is CASSYIAPGQGIYG. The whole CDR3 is CASSYIAPGQGIYGYTF.

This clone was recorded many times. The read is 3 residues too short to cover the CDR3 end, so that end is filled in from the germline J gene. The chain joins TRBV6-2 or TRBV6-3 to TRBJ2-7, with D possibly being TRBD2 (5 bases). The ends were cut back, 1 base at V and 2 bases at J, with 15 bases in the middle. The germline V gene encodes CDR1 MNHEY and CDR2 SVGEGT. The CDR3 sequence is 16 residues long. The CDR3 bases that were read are TGTGCCAGCAGTTACTACTCGAGAGGGTCCCCCTACGAG. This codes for CASSYYSRGSPYE. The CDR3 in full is CASSYYSRGSPYEQYF.

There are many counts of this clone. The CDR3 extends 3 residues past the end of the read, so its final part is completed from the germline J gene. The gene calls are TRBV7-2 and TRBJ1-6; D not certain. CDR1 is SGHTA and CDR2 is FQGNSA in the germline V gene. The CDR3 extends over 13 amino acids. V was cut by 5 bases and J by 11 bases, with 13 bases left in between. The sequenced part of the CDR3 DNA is TGTGCCAGCAGCCCCTGGACTCTTGCACCC. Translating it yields CASSPWTLAP. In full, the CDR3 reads CASSPWTLAPLHF. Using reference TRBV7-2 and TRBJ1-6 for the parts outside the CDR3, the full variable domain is GAGVSQSPSNKVTEKGKDVELRCDPISGHTALYWYRQSLGQGLEFLIYFQGNSAPDKSGLPSDRFSAERTGGSVSTLTIQRTQQEDSAVYLCASSPWTLAPLHFGNGTRLTVT.